This record looks at one T cell receptor (beta chain) sequence and its context. The antigen is undetermined. TCRdb processed the 5' RACE reads anew with MiXCR; each CDR3 protein has one entry. The sample includes just under 95,000 distinct CDR3 sequences, 7.5% to 9% seen only once; the top ten take roughly 5.6%. The record originates from a study of CD8 T cells in ankylosing spondylitis. The CDR3 has 12 amino acids. Between the trimmed V and J ends, which lost 0 bases and 3 bases, there was a span of 6 bases. CDR1 is SQVTM and CDR2 is ANQGSEA in the germline V gene. Study results and caveats: It was reported that disease-linked clones were significantly enriched in matched ankylosing spondylitis synovial fluid. One TCR beta motif, made up of roughly eight highly homologous variants, appeared characteristic of ankylosing spondylitis blood. Past studies reported some motif variants in reactive arthritis synovial fluid and blood.

This receptor was obtained from a male donor with ankylosing spondylitis or in good health (not recorded which). The gene calls are TRBV29-1 and TRBJ2-7; D possibly corresponds to TRBD1 (6 bases). Sequencing was carried out using blood, either unsorted or a sorted T cell fraction (not recorded which). The CDR3 bases are TGCAGCGTTGAAGAGACAGGCTACGAGCAGTACTTC. Translated, it gives CSVEETGYEQYF.